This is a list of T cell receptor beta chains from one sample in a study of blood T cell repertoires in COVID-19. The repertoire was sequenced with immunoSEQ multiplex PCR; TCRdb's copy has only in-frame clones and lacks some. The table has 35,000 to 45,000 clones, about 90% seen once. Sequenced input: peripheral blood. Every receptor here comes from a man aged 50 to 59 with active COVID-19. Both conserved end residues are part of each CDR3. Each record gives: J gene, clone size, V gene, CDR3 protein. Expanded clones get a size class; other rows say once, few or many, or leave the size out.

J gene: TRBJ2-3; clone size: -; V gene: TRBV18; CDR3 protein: CASSPAGGEDTQYF
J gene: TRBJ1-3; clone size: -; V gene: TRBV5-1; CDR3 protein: CASSRYSPESSGNTIYF
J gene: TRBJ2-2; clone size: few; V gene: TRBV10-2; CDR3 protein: CASSEDNAGELFF
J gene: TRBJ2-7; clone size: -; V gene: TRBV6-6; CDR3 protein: CASSDGTGLAEQYF
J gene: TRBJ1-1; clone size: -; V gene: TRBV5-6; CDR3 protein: CASRHSAYSALNTEAFF
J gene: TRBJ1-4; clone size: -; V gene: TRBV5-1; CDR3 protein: CASSLAAGRNEKLFF
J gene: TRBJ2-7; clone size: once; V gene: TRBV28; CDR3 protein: CASSQGGRDEQYF
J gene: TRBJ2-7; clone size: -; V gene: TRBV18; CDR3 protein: CASSSNRGGSYEQYF
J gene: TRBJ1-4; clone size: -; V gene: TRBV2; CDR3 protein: CASRGGQGSEKLFF
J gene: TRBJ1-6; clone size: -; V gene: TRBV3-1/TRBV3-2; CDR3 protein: CASSQPNGSPLHF
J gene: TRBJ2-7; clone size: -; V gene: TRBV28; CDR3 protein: CASSLLGQGNRYEQYF
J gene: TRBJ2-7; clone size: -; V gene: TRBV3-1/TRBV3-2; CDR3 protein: CASSQGLGGSYEQYF
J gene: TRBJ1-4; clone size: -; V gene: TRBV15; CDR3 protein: CATSRVRGSGEKLFF
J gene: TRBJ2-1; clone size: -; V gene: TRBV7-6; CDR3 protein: CASSLRTGGIGEQFF
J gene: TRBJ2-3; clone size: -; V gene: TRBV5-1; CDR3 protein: CASSSGLTRVTDTQYF
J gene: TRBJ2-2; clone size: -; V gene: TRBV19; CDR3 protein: CASSRIAGANTGELFF
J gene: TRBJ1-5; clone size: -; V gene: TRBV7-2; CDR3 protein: CASSPQPGVGSNQPQHF
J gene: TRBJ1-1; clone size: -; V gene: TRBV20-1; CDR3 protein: CSASFAAGRTEAFF
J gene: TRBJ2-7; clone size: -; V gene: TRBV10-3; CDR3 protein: CAINPGGDNSYEQYF
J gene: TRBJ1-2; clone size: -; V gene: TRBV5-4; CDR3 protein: CASSSLGLSRGYTF
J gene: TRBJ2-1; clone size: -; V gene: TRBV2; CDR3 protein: CASNRLAVSNEQFF
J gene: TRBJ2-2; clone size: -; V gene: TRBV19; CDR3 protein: CASSSYRGHTGELFF
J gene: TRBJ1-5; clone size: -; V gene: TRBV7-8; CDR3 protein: CASSLYDTNQPQHF
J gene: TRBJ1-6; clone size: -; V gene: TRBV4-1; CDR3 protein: CASSQVQGQAPLHF
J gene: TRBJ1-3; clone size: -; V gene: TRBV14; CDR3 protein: CASSPGGSSGNTIYF
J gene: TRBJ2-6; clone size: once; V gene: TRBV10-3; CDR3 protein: CAISWTVDAGANVLTF
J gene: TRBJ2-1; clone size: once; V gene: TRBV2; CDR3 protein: CASSPYEREGGNEQFF
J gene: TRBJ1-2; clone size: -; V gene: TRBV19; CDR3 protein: CASRMGGGYTF
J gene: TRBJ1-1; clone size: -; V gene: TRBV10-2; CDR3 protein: CASSETAPAAFF
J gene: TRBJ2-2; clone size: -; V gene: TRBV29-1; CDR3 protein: CSVWVQGGFSGELFF
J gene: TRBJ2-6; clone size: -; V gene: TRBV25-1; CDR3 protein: CASSGRDSPALGANVLTF
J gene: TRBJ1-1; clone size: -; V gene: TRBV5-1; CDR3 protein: CASSLGAWGRREAFF
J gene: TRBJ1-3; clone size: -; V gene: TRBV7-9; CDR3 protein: CASSPRDRRGNTIYF
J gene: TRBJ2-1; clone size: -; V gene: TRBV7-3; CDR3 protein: CASSFGQGDSNEQFF
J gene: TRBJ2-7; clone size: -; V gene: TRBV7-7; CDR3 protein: CASSQSPGSGEQYF
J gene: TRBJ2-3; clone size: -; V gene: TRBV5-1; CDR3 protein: CASSLGGGPLTDTQYF
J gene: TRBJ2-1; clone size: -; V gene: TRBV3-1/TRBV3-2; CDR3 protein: CASSQLAGRRDEQFF
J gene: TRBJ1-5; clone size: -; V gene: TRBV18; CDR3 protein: CASTGQGAGNQPQHF
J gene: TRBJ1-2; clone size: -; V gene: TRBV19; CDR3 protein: CASSIGNRGTGYTF
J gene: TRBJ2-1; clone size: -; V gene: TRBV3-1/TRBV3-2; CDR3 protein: CASSQVAGFGNEQFF